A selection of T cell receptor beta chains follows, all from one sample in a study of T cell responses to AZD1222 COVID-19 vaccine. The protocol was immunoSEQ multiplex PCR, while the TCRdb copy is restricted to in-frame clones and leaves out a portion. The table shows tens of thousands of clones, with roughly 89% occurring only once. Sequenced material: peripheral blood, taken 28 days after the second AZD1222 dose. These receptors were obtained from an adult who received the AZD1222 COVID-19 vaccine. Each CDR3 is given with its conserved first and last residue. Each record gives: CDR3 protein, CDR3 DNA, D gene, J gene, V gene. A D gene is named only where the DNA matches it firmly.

CDR3aa: CASSSGQLNYGYTF
CDR3nt: TGTGCCAGCAGCTCGGGACAGCTTAACTATGGCTACACCTTC
d_gene: TRBD1
j_gene: TRBJ1-2
v_gene: TRBV5-4

CDR3aa: CAWSTRSGYTF
CDR3nt: TGTGCCTGGAGTACAAGGAGCGGCTACACCTTC
d_gene: .
j_gene: TRBJ1-2
v_gene: TRBV30

CDR3aa: CASSSVPAGFNQPQHF
CDR3nt: TGTGCCAGCAGTTCCGTTCCCGCCGGCTTCAATCAGCCCCAGCATTTT
d_gene: .
j_gene: TRBJ1-5
v_gene: TRBV28

CDR3aa: CASSQGRGGGGQGLYEQYF
CDR3nt: TGTGCCAGCAGCCAAGGGAGGGGCGGCGGAGGACAGGGACTCTACGAGCAGTACTTC
d_gene: TRBD1
j_gene: TRBJ2-7
v_gene: TRBV3-1/TRBV3-2

CDR3aa: CASSSNGPSNEQYF
CDR3nt: TGTGCCAGCAGTTCCAACGGGCCGAGCAACGAGCAGTACTTC
d_gene: .
j_gene: TRBJ2-7
v_gene: TRBV28

CDR3aa: CASSSVSVSGRRFF
CDR3nt: TGTGCCAGCAGCTCGGTATCCGTGAGCGGGAGGAGGTTCTTC
d_gene: TRBD2
j_gene: TRBJ2-1
v_gene: TRBV28

CDR3aa: CASSIRLAYTGELFF
CDR3nt: TGTGCCAGTAGTATTAGACTAGCGTACACCGGGGAGCTGTTTTTT
d_gene: TRBD2
j_gene: TRBJ2-2
v_gene: TRBV19

CDR3aa: CASSWTSGSPGELFF
CDR3nt: TGTGCCAGCAGCTGGACTAGCGGGAGTCCCGGGGAGCTGTTTTTT
d_gene: TRBD2
j_gene: TRBJ2-2
v_gene: TRBV6-4

CDR3aa: CASSQGLAGSTDTQYF
CDR3nt: TGTGCCAGCTCACAAGGACTAGCGGGAAGCACAGATACGCAGTATTTT
d_gene: TRBD2
j_gene: TRBJ2-3
v_gene: TRBV18

CDR3aa: CASSPQSRNEQFF
CDR3nt: TGTGCCAGCAGCCCCCAGTCTCGGAATGAGCAGTTCTTC
d_gene: .
j_gene: TRBJ2-1
v_gene: TRBV9